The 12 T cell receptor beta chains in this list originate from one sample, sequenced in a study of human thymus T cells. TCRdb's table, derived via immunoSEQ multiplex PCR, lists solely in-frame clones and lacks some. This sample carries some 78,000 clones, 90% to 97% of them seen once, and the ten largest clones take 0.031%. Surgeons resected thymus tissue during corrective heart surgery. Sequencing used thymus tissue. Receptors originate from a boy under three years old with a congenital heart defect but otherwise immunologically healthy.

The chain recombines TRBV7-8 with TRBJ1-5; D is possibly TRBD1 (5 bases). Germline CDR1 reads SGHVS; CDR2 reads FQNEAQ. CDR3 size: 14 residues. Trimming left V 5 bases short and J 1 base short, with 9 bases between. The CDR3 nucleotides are TGTGCCAGCAGCGAGGACACAAGCAATCAGCCCCAGCATTTT. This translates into CASSEDTSNQPQHF.

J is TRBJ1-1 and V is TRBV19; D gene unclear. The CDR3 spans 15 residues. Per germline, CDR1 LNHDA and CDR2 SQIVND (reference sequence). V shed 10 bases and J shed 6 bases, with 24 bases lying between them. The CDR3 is CATSLGSSMDAEAFF. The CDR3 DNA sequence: TGTGCCACCTCGTTGGGCAGCTCCATGGACGCTGAAGCTTTCTTT.

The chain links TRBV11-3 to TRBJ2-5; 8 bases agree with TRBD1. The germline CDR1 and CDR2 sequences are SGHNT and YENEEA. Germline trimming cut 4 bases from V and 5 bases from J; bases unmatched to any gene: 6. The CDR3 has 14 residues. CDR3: CASSSDRVGETQYF. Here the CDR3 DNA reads TGTGCCAGCAGCTCGGACAGGGTTGGGGAGACCCAGTACTTC. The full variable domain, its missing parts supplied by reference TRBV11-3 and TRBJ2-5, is EAGVVQSPRYKIIEKKQPVAFWCNPISGHNTLYWYLQNLGQGPELLIRYENEEAVDDSQLPKDRFSAERLKGVDSTLKIQPAELGDSAVYLCASSSDRVGETQYFGPGTRLLVL.

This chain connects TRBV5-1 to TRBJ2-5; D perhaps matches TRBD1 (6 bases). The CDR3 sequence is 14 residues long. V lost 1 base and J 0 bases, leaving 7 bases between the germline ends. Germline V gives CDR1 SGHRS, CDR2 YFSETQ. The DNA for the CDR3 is TGCGCCAGCAGCTTGTACAGGGACCAAGAGACCCAGTACTTC. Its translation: CASSLYRDQETQYF.

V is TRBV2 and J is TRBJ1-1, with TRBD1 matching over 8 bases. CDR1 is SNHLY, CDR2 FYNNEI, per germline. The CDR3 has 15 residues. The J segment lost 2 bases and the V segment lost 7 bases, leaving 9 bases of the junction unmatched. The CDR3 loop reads CASNRTGTKNTEAFF. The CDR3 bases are TGTGCCAGCAACCGGACAGGGACAAAAAACACTGAAGCTTTCTTT.

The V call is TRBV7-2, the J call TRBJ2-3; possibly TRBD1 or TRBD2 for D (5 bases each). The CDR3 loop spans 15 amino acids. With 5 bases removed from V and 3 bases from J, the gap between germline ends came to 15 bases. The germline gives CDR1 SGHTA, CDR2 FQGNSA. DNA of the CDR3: TGTGCCAGCAGCCGGGACCACGAAAAGACAGATACGCAGTATTTT. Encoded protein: CASSRDHEKTDTQYF.

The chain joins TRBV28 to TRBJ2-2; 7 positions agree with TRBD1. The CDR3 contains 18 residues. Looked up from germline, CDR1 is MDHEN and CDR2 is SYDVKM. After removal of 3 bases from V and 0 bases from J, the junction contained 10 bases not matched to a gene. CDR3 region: CASSFCTGEVANTGELFF. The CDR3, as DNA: TGTGCCAGCAGTTTCTGCACAGGGGAAGTAGCGAACACCGGGGAGCTGTTTTTT.

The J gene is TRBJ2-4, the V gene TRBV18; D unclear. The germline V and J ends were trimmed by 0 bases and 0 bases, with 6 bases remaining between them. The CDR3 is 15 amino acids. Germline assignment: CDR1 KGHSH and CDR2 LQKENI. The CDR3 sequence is CASSPPMLAKNIQYF. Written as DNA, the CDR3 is TGTGCCAGCTCACCACCTATGCTAGCCAAAAACATTCAGTACTTC.

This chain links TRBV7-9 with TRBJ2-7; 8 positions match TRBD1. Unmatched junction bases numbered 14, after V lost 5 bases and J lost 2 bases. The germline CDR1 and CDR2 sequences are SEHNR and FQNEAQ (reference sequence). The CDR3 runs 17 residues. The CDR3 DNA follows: TGTGCCAGCAGCCCACCGGATATGGCAGGGGGCCCCTACGAGCAGTACTTC. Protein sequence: CASSPPDMAGGPYEQYF.

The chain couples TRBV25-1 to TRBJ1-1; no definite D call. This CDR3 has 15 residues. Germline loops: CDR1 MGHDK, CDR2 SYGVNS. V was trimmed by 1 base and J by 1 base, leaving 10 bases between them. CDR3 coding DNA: TGTGCCAGCAGTGAATTATATCTGGGGAACACTGAAGCTTTCTTT. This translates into CASSELYLGNTEAFF.

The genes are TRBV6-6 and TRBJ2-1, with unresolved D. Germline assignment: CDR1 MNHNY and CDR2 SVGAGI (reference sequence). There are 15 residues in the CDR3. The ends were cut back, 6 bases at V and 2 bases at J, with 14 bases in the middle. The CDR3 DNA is TGTGCCAGCAGCTCTAATCCCCTGCCCTACAATGAGCAGTTCTTC. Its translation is CASSSNPLPYNEQFF.

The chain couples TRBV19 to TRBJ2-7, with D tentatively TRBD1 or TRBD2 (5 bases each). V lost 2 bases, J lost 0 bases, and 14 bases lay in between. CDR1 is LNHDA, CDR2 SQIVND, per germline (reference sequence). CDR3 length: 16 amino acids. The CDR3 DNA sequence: TGTGCCAGTAGTATATCGGGACCGACCAGCTCCTACGAGCAGTACTTC. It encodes CASSISGPTSSYEQYF.